One and the same sample provided the 14 T cell receptor beta chains below, sequenced in a study of T-cell reconstitution after alpha-beta-depleted transplantation in children. Preparing the TCRbeta library involved the use of unique molecular identifiers. One entry per CDR3 protein, called by TCRdb with MiXCR from the PCR reads. Of 450,000 to 600,000 distinct CDR3 sequences detected, about 31% appear once; the ten largest clones hold approximately 2.3%. Sequenced material: PBMCs from the stem cell graft donor, taken from the stem cell graft. These receptors all come from a human donor who donated a stem cell graft to a child with aplastic anemia.

This clonotype has only a few counts. This chain uses TRBV6-5 with TRBJ1-4; D call uncertain. There are 14 residues in the CDR3. CDR1 and CDR2 from the germline V gene are MNHEY and SVGAGI. The V end was cut by 3 bases, the J end by 3 bases, with 8 bases between. The CDR3 DNA is TGTGCCAGCAGTTATCAGTCAGCTAATGAAAAACTGTTTTTT. Translating it yields CASSYQSANEKLFF.

This chain's CDR3 is CATSTIAPGDTQYF. The CDR3, as DNA: TGTGCCACCAGCACAATAGCTCCAGGAGATACGCAGTATTTT. The chain employs TRBV15 and TRBJ2-3; D not certain. The CDR3 consists of 14 residues. Trimming took off 4 bases at V and 5 bases at J, with 13 bases between the two ends. The germline gives CDR1 LNHNV, CDR2 YYDKDF (reference sequence).

This clonotype was observed a few times. V usage is TRBV24-1 and J usage is TRBJ1-2; perhaps TRBD1 as D (6 bases). V shed 3 bases and J shed 2 bases, with 12 bases lying between them. Per germline, CDR1 KGHDR and CDR2 SFDVKD. This CDR3 region has 15 residues. The DNA of the CDR3 is TGTGCCACCAGTGATCCGGGGGCGGAAAACTATGGCTACACCTTC. Protein product: CATSDPGAENYGYTF.

The genes are TRBV18 and TRBJ1-4, with D possibly TRBD1 on 5 matching bases. V lost 8 bases, J lost 1 base, and 11 bases lay in between. This CDR3 region has 14 residues. Germline CDR1 reads KGHSH; CDR2 reads LQKENI. The CDR3 nucleotides read TGTGCCAGCGCCGGGACTTTAACTAATGAAAAACTGTTTTTT. Residues: CASAGTLTNEKLFF.

The chain links TRBV19 to TRBJ1-5, with a weak D call TRBD1 (5 bases). Germline CDR1 LNHDA, CDR2 SQIVND (reference sequence). This CDR3 is built from 16 residues. The germline V and J ends were trimmed by 0 bases and 7 bases, with 16 bases remaining between them. The chain's CDR3 is CASSIEAGRAGQPQHF. The CDR3 nucleotides are TGTGCCAGTAGTATAGAGGCGGGGCGGGCCGGACAGCCCCAGCATTTT.

This clonotype was found a few times. The rearrangement joins TRBV20-1 to TRBJ2-3, with D perhaps assigned TRBD1 or TRBD2 (5 bases each). Germline CDR1 DFQATT, CDR2 SNEGSKA (reference sequence). V was pared by 1 base and J by 7 bases, with 24 bases between. The CDR3 length is 17 residues. CDR3 in DNA: TGCAGTGCTAGAGTAAGGGGTAGCCCCCTCGGGGTGAATACGCAGTATTTT. Its protein is CSARVRGSPLGVNTQYF.

This clonotype was observed a few times. The rearrangement joins TRBV7-6 to TRBJ1-1; tentative D call: TRBD1 (5 bases). Between the trimmed V and J ends, which lost 4 bases and 7 bases, there was a span of 16 bases. CDR3 size: 14 residues. Germline-derived CDR1 and CDR2 are SGHVS and FNYEAQ. The CDR3 here is CASSWKGADNEAFF. The CDR3 DNA is TGTGCCAGCAGCTGGAAAGGGGCGGACAATGAAGCTTTCTTT. The full variable domain, rest sourced from reference TRBV7-6 and TRBJ1-1, is GAGVSQSPRYKVTKRGQDVALRCDPISGHVSLYWYRQALGQGPEFLTYFNYEAQQDKSGLPNDRFSAERPEGSISTLTIQRTEQRDSAMYRCASSWKGADNEAFFGQGTRLTVV.

The chain joins TRBV20-1 to TRBJ1-2; D is unclear. Deletions cut 1 base from V and 4 bases from J, with 7 bases between. The germline CDR1 and CDR2 sequences are DFQATT and SNEGSKA (reference sequence). The CDR3 contains 12 residues. Written as DNA, the CDR3 is TGCAGTGCTAGAGGCGCTAGCTATGGCTACACCTTC. This gives the protein CSARGASYGYTF.

This clonotype has just a few counts. This chain uses TRBV4-3 with TRBJ2-6; D is unclear. The V end lost 1 base, the J end lost 4 bases, and 14 bases lay between the germline ends. Germline CDR1 is LGHNA and CDR2 is YSLEER. This CDR3 spans 17 amino acids. The CDR3 DNA sequence: TGCGCCAGCAGCCAAGCCGCCGGTAGTTTAGGGGCCAACGTCCTGACTTTC. Protein sequence: CASSQAAGSLGANVLTF.

This chain joins TRBV12-3 or TRBV12-4 and TRBJ1-5, with 7 bases that match TRBD1. There are 14 residues in the CDR3. Trimming cost V 6 bases and J 2 bases; bases outside gene matches: 4. CDR3 coding DNA: TGTGCCAGCAGGATTGACAGGGGCAATCAGCCCCAGCATTTT. As protein: CASRIDRGNQPQHF.

This clonotype appeared a few times. The chain uses TRBV27 and TRBJ2-6, with 9 bases that match TRBD1. This CDR3 contains 18 residues. CDR1 MNHEY and CDR2 SMNVEV come from the germline V gene (reference sequence). The ends lost 5 bases at V and 1 base at J; junction bases unmatched: 9. The CDR3 coding sequence is TGTGCCAGCAGTCCACCGGGACAGGGAGTTTCTGGGGCCAACGTCCTGACTTTC. Encoded protein: CASSPPGQGVSGANVLTF.

V usage is TRBV6-1 and J usage is TRBJ2-3, with TRBD1 as a possible D gene (6 bases). Per the germline V gene, CDR1 is MNHNS and CDR2 is SASEGT. CDR3 length: 15 residues. Trimming removed 6 bases from V and 2 bases from J, with 15 bases in between. The CDR3 nucleotides are TGTGCCAGCAGCCGAATCCAGGGGTCCACAGATACGCAGTATTTT. Translating it yields CASSRIQGSTDTQYF.

The chain has TRBV29-1 and TRBJ2-2; TRBD1 aligns across 10 bases. V was pared by 6 bases and J by 1 base, with 5 bases of the junction left unmatched. Germline V gene lookup returns CDR1 SQVTM and CDR2 ANQGSEA. The CDR3 covers 15 residues. The CDR3 nucleotides are TGCAGCGTGTTTGGACAGGGGGGGAACACCGGGGAGCTGTTTTTT. Its protein product is CSVFGQGGNTGELFF.

This clonotype was counted between two and nine times. CDR3 protein: CASTRERDSYGYTF. Written as DNA, the CDR3 is TGTGCCAGCACGAGAGAACGGGATTCCTATGGCTACACCTTC. This chain uses TRBV7-2 with TRBJ1-2; no definite D call. Germline loops: CDR1 SGHTA, CDR2 FQGNSA. The V end lost 7 bases, the J end lost 4 bases, and 16 bases lay between the germline ends. The CDR3 has 14 amino acids.